This T cell receptor beta chain is from a study of circulating and synovial CD4+ cells in juvenile arthritis. Whole-study findings and limits: These repertoires were less diverse than bulk blood CD4 repertoires. Overlap with synovium rose as more T cells were sequenced. Circulating pathogenic-like lymphocytes shared a substantially higher fraction of CDR3 sequences with synovium than bulk blood. CPL versus bulk CD4 samples: T cell genome counts differed by at least an order of magnitude.

Worth noting for this clone: Its cognate antigen is unknown.

Germline lookup yields CDR1 MNHEY and CDR2 SVGAGI. V lost 2 bases, J lost 6 bases, and 7 bases stayed unmatched. This CDR3 region has 15 residues. Repertoires were generated with immunoSEQ multiplex PCR, while TCRdb's copy carries only in-frame clones and drops some. This table has tens of thousands of clones, over 95% appearing once. Sequencing input: CD4+ T cells from blood. This receptor was taken from a human donor with juvenile idiopathic arthritis. The chain has TRBV6-5 and TRBJ1-5, with 7 bases identical to TRBD1. The chain's CDR3 is CASSYRQGPGQPQHF. DNA for the CDR3: TGTGCCAGCAGTTACCGACAGGGCCCAGGTCAGCCCCAGCATTTT.